The TCR beta chain under discussion was sequenced for a study of blood T cell repertoires in COVID-19. The overall study: Samples taken during acute and convalescent COVID-19 were collected in the United States, Italy and Spain.

V shed 2 bases and J 4 bases; nucleotides not matched to a gene: 6. Germline CDR1 and CDR2: MGHRA and YSYEKL. This CDR3 has 17 amino acids. The data were produced by immunoSEQ multiplex PCR, yet TCRdb's version contains in-frame clones alone and is incomplete. The sample contains some 250,000 clones, roughly 93% of which appear only once. The study drew participants aged about 18 to 95 years from fewer than 30 US areas. Cohort assignment relied on participant-reported clinical history. Sequencing was carried out using PBMCs or T cells enriched from blood (not recorded which). This chain joins TRBV4-1 and TRBJ2-5; 14 bases align to TRBD2. This sequence originates from a woman in her 40s with acute COVID-19. CDR3 coding DNA: TGCGCCAGCAGCCAACCTAAGGGACTAGCGGGGGTAGAGACCCAGTACTTC. Translated, it gives CASSQPKGLAGVETQYF.